Shown below are 20 T cell receptor beta chains from a single sample sequenced in a study of blood T cell repertoires in COVID-19. The data were produced by immunoSEQ multiplex PCR, yet TCRdb's version contains in-frame clones alone and is incomplete. Among over 250,000 clones listed, roughly 84% were seen once. The sample comprised peripheral blood. The receptors originated from a human donor with COVID-19, enrolled during active disease. The donor label of this sample is uncertain.

This sequence joins TRBV4-3 and TRBJ2-2; 7 positions agree with TRBD1. This CDR3 is 15 amino acids long. From germline, CDR1 is LGHNA and CDR2 YSLEER. The trim removed 4 bases at V and 2 bases at J, leaving 4 bases unmatched. The CDR3 is CASSPRQGNTGELFF. Here the CDR3 DNA reads TGCGCCAGCAGCCCCCGACAGGGAAACACCGGGGAGCTGTTTTTT.

V and J are TRBV9 and TRBJ2-1; 9 bases line up with TRBD2. CDR3 size: 17 residues. Germline V gene lookup returns CDR1 SGDLS and CDR2 YYNGEE. Germline trimming cut 0 bases from V and 3 bases from J; bases unmatched to any gene: 7. The CDR3 region is CASSVGISGSFYNEQFF. In nucleotides, the CDR3 is TGTGCCAGCAGCGTAGGAATTAGCGGGAGTTTCTACAATGAGCAGTTCTTC.

The genes are TRBV11-2 and TRBJ1-5; D perhaps matches TRBD1 (5 bases). Trimming took off 3 bases at V and 7 bases at J, with 10 bases between the two ends. This CDR3 has 13 residues. CDR1 and CDR2 from the germline V gene are SGHAT and FQNNGV. CDR3 coding DNA: TGTGCCAGCAGCTTCGGGGGGTGGCAGCCCCAGCATTTT. Its protein is CASSFGGWQPQHF.

The chain joins TRBV7-2 to TRBJ2-7; 10 bases match TRBD2. V was pared by 1 base and J by 4 bases, with 16 bases of the junction left unmatched. The CDR3 loop spans 19 amino acids. Germline V CDR1 and CDR2: SGHTA, FQGNSA. DNA for the CDR3: TGTGCCAGCAGCTTAGAATGGACTAGCGGCTGGAATTCGGGTTACGAGCAGTACTTC. It specifies CASSLEWTSGWNSGYEQYF.

V is TRBV19 and J is TRBJ1-4, with a weak D call TRBD1 (6 bases). The germline CDR1 and CDR2 sequences are LNHDA and SQIVND (reference sequence). V was trimmed by 5 bases and J by 10 bases, leaving 20 bases between them. The CDR3 contains 15 residues. The CDR3, as DNA: TGTGCCAGTAGTTCCAACAGGGATCGAGGGGGAAAACTGTTTTTT. The encoded protein is CASSSNRDRGGKLFF.

The rearrangement joins TRBV3-1 (or the pseudogene TRBV3-2) to TRBJ1-2; D remains ambiguous. This CDR3 comprises 15 residues. Germline values: CDR1 LGHDT, CDR2 YNNKEL (reference sequence). The V gene lost 1 base and the J gene lost 3 bases, with 12 bases spanning the gap. This CDR3 reads CASSQGEGRDYGYTF. The CDR3 DNA reads TGTGCCAGCAGCCAAGGGGAGGGCCGCGACTATGGCTACACCTTC.

This chain uses TRBV10-1 with TRBJ2-7, with TRBD1 matching 7 bases. This CDR3 region has 15 residues. Trimming at V came to 2 bases and at J to 3 bases, leaving 7 bases not matched to a gene. The germline V gene encodes CDR1 WNHNN and CDR2 SYGVQD (reference sequence). The CDR3 DNA reads TGCGCCAGCAGTGAGGGGACAGCGGAATACTACGAGCAGTACTTC. Amino acids: CASSEGTAEYYEQYF.

V usage is TRBV15 and J usage is TRBJ2-7; no reliable D call. Germline V CDR1 and CDR2: LNHNV, YYDKDF (reference sequence). The CDR3 has 12 residues. V lost 1 base, J lost 7 bases, and 8 bases lay in between. The CDR3 DNA reads TGTGCCACCAGCAGAGCCGTCGGGGAGCAGTACTTC. It specifies CATSRAVGEQYF.

This sequence joins TRBV27 and TRBJ2-2; no clear D. The CDR3 length is 14 residues. V lost 6 bases and J 4 bases, leaving 12 bases between the germline ends. CDR1 is MNHEY, CDR2 SMNVEV, per germline (reference sequence). The CDR3 DNA sequence: TGTGCCAGCAGGCTGGCCAGTTTCACCGGGGAGCTGTTTTTT. Its translation: CASRLASFTGELFF.

V usage is TRBV27 and J usage is TRBJ2-5; possible D gene TRBD1, 5 bases. Trimming left V 6 bases short and J 2 bases short, with 10 bases between. CDR3 length: 13 residues. Per germline, CDR1 MNHEY and CDR2 SMNVEV (reference sequence). CDR3 sequence reads: CASRWQGQETQYF. Here the CDR3 DNA reads TGTGCCAGCAGGTGGCAGGGTCAAGAGACCCAGTACTTC.

The chain has TRBV7-3 and TRBJ2-7; TRBD2 might be the D (6 bases). This CDR3 is 16 amino acids long. V dropped 6 bases and J dropped 6 bases, with 24 bases sitting between them. In germline, CDR1 is SGHTA, CDR2 FQGTGA. The CDR3 nucleotides are TGTGCCAGCAGTTCTTCCGGGAGCGCGAGAATAGGCGAGCAGTACTTC. It specifies CASSSSGSARIGEQYF.

The chain couples TRBV5-1 to TRBJ2-7; 10 nucleotides match TRBD2. Germline V CDR1 and CDR2: SGHRS, YFSETQ. CDR3 length: 15 residues. J gave up 3 bases and V 4 bases, and 7 bases lay outside the gene matches. The CDR3 sequence: CASSPGTSAYYEQYF. The CDR3 bases are TGCGCCAGCAGCCCGGGGACTAGCGCCTACTACGAGCAGTACTTC.

This chain uses TRBV7-3 with TRBJ2-2; 9 bases are a match to TRBD2. The CDR3 spans 18 residues. Trimming cost V 0 bases and J 3 bases; bases outside gene matches: 8. The V gene's germline CDR1 is SGHTA and CDR2 FQGTGA. The CDR3 loop is CASSLTRELAGYTGELFF. CDR3 bases: TGTGCCAGCAGCTTAACGCGGGAGCTAGCGGGGTACACCGGGGAGCTGTTTTTT.

The V gene is TRBV11-2, the J gene TRBJ2-7, with 9 bases fitting TRBD2. The CDR3 has 20 residues. Germline V CDR1 and CDR2: SGHAT, FQNNGV. V dropped 0 bases and J dropped 2; count of bases not matched to a gene: 17. The CDR3 protein is CASSLEWREGSPFSTYEQYF. In nucleotides, the CDR3 is TGTGCCAGCAGCTTAGAATGGCGGGAGGGAAGCCCATTCTCGACCTACGAGCAGTACTTC.

The genes are TRBV19 and TRBJ1-1; 9 bases are shared with TRBD1. After removal of 6 bases from V and 3 bases from J, the junction contained 5 bases not matched to a gene. CDR1 and CDR2 (germline): LNHDA, SQIVND (reference sequence). The CDR3 is 14 residues long. CDR3 sequence reads: CASRNRGQDTEAFF. CDR3 coding DNA: TGTGCCAGTAGGAACAGGGGGCAAGACACTGAAGCTTTCTTT.

This clone was seen only a few times. This rearrangement joins TRBV7-2 to TRBJ1-1; D may be TRBD1 (6 bases). The CDR3 covers 14 residues. Per germline, CDR1 SGHTA and CDR2 FQGNSA. The V and J ends lost 5 bases and 4 bases respectively, with 14 bases between them. The CDR3 protein is CASSQYRAGTEAFF. The DNA of the CDR3 is TGTGCCAGCAGCCAATACAGGGCGGGCACTGAAGCTTTCTTT.

V gene TRBV29-1 combines with J gene TRBJ2-3; 11 bases match TRBD2. Germline V gene data show CDR1 as SQVTM and CDR2 as ANQGSEA. Trimming took 3 bases from V and 4 from J; bases not matched to a gene: 3. This CDR3 has 14 amino acids. DNA of the CDR3: TGCAGCGTTGACCCTAGCGGGAGGCCAGATACGCAGTATTTT. Amino acid sequence: CSVDPSGRPDTQYF.

The V and J genes are TRBV27 and TRBJ2-3; a possible D gene is TRBD1 (5 bases). Germline CDR1 reads MNHEY; CDR2 reads SMNVEV (reference sequence). The CDR3 runs to 15 residues. With 0 bases removed from V and 7 bases from J, the gap between germline ends came to 14 bases. The CDR3 region is CASSLSGVAPYTQYF. CDR3 DNA sequence: TGTGCCAGCAGTTTATCAGGGGTCGCCCCCTATACGCAGTATTTT.

This chain uses TRBV5-1 with TRBJ2-7, with 7 bases aligning to TRBD1. Losses at the gene ends were 1 base for V and 5 bases for J; bases not matched to a gene: 3. The length of the CDR3 is 13 residues. Germline V gives CDR1 SGHRS, CDR2 YFSETQ. The CDR3 DNA reads as TGCGCCAGCAGCTTGACAGGGGTCCACGAGCAGTACTTC. This encodes CASSLTGVHEQYF.

This chain links TRBV30 with TRBJ1-1; weak D call: TRBD1 (6 bases). V was pared by 4 bases and J by 1 base, with 10 bases between. The length of the CDR3 is 13 residues. Germline V CDR1 and CDR2: GTSNPN, SVGIG (reference sequence). The CDR3 DNA is TGTGCCTGGACGGGGACAAGGAACACTGAAGCTTTCTTT. This translates into CAWTGTRNTEAFF.